This entry lists 20 T cell receptor beta chains sequenced from one sample in a study of cytomegalovirus exposure and HLA in healthy donors (dated by TCRdb to about 2017). Receptor libraries were prepared by the immunoSEQ multiplex PCR assay. The multiplex PCR relied on a mix of 60 forward primers for TCR Vbeta segments and 13 reverse primers for TCR Jbeta segments. Sourced from immuneACCESS, this table was stored by TCRdb with only in-frame sequences that have V and J called. A share of the clones is absent; for the studies checked, an unresolved V gene accounts for under half, and the remainder has no known explanation. This sample has fewer than 100,000 clones in its table, and 6% to 9% of those were observed once. About 2.3% of the sample goes to the ten largest clones. The source material was PBMCs. The receptors derive from a man aged 45-65 years in good health and CMV-seronegative.

V usage is TRBV4-3 and J usage is TRBJ1-1; no firm D call. The CDR3 runs 15 residues. CDR1 and CDR2 from the germline V gene are LGHNA and YSLEER. The germline V and J ends were trimmed by 0 bases and 0 bases, with 8 bases remaining between them. In DNA, the CDR3 is TGCGCCAGCAGCCAAGATCCTGTAATGAACACTGAAGCTTTCTTT. Amino acid sequence: CASSQDPVMNTEAFF.

This clone has just a few counts. J is TRBJ1-1 and V is TRBV5-1; tentatively, D is TRBD1 (5 bases). Germline CDR1 reads SGHRS; CDR2 reads YFSETQ. This CDR3 spans 14 amino acids. The germline V and J ends were trimmed by 0 bases and 7 bases, with 13 bases remaining between them. CDR3 coding DNA: TGCGCCAGCAGCTTGGTCTGGGGGGAAGGTGAAGCTTTCTTT. This encodes CASSLVWGEGEAFF.

The CDR3 spells CASSLSWAGVYF. As DNA, the CDR3 is TGTGCCAGCAGCTTAAGCTGGGCGGGAGTCTACTTC. The chain has TRBV7-2 and TRBJ2-5, with 7 nucleotides matching TRBD2. Losses at the gene ends were 2 bases for V and 14 bases for J; bases not matched to a gene: 8. Per germline, CDR1 SGHTA and CDR2 FQGNSA. The CDR3 runs to 12 residues.

A few counts support this clone. The V gene is TRBV2, the J gene TRBJ2-2, with 8 bases lining up with TRBD1. This CDR3 has 17 residues. Trimming took 3 bases from V and 1 from J; bases not matched to a gene: 7. In germline, CDR1 is SNHLY, CDR2 FYNNEI. The CDR3 loop reads CASSDSLGQGNTGELFF. CDR3 nucleotides: TGTGCCAGCAGTGACTCTCTCGGACAGGGGAACACCGGGGAGCTGTTTTTT.

A few counts support this clone. V is TRBV6-4 and J is TRBJ2-1; 14 bases are shared with TRBD2. Germline assignment: CDR1 MRHNA and CDR2 SNTAGT. CDR3 length equals 15 residues. The ends lost 4 bases at V and 9 bases at J; junction bases unmatched: 5. CDR3 sequence: CASSGTSGRPIEQFF. The CDR3 DNA sequence: TGTGCCAGCAGTGGGACTAGCGGGAGGCCTATTGAGCAGTTCTTC.

This rearrangement joins TRBV28 to TRBJ2-1; TRBD2 agrees at 9 bases. V was clipped by 7 bases and J by 3 bases; unmatched bases: 10. Germline V gene data show CDR1 as MDHEN and CDR2 as SYDVKM. The CDR3 has 16 amino acids. CDR3 in DNA: TGTGCCAGCACTCATCAGCGGGGGGTGGGCTACAATGAGCAGTTCTTC. Translation gives CASTHQRGVGYNEQFF.

In its sample, this clone was seen a few times. The rearrangement links TRBV19 to TRBJ2-2; possible D gene TRBD1, 5 bases. Germline CDR1 LNHDA, CDR2 SQIVND (reference sequence). V was cut by 6 bases and J by 2 bases, with 10 bases left in between. The CDR3 is 14 residues long. The CDR3 loop reads CASRWQGNTGELFF. DNA for the CDR3: TGTGCCAGTAGATGGCAGGGAAACACCGGGGAGCTGTTTTTT.

This sequence joins TRBV5-1 and TRBJ1-3; tentatively, D is TRBD1 (6 bases). V shed 1 base and J shed 0 bases, with 8 bases lying between them. The CDR3 loop spans 15 amino acids. CDR1 and CDR2 (germline): SGHRS, YFSETQ. This CDR3 reads CASSLQGLSGNTIYF. Here the CDR3 DNA reads TGCGCCAGCAGCTTGCAGGGGCTCTCTGGAAACACCATATATTTT. The full variable domain, in which reference TRBV5-1 and TRBJ1-3 provide the parts outside the CDR3, is KAGVTQTPRYLIKTRGQQVTLSCSPISGHRSVSWYQQTPGQGLQFLFEYFSETQRNKGNFPGRFSGRQFSNSRSEMNVSTLELGDSALYLCASSLQGLSGNTIYFGEGSWLTVV.

The rearrangement links TRBV14 to TRBJ1-2; D possibly corresponds to TRBD1 (5 bases). Trimming pared 4 bases from V and 3 bases from J, leaving 9 bases between. Per the germline V gene, CDR1 is SGHDN and CDR2 is FVKESK. This CDR3 region has 13 residues. The CDR3 bases are TGTGCCAGCAGCCTTGGCAGGGACTATGGCTACACCTTC. Protein product: CASSLGRDYGYTF.

The chain has TRBV15 and TRBJ2-2, with D unresolved. Germline values: CDR1 LNHNV, CDR2 YYDKDF (reference sequence). The CDR3 has 14 amino acids. The V gene lost 0 bases and the J gene lost 5 bases, with 7 bases spanning the gap. CDR3 region: CATSREKETGELFF. In DNA, the CDR3 is TGTGCCACCAGCAGAGAGAAGGAGACCGGGGAGCTGTTTTTT. The whole variable domain, filled in from reference TRBV15 and TRBJ2-2, reads DAMVIQNPRYQVTQFGKPVTLSCSQTLNHNVMYWYQQKSSQAPKLLFHYYDKDFNNEADTPDNFQSRRPNTSFCFLDIRSPGLGDTAMYLCATSREKETGELFFGEGSRLTVL.

This clone was found a few times. The gene calls are TRBV11-2 and TRBJ2-3, with D perhaps TRBD2 (6 bases). Germline-derived CDR1 and CDR2 are SGHAT and FQNNGV. This CDR3 comprises 14 residues. The germline V and J ends were trimmed by 2 bases and 3 bases, with 9 bases remaining between them. The CDR3 nucleotides are TGTGCCAGCAGCTTATGGGGGGTTACAGATACGCAGTATTTT. It is translated as CASSLWGVTDTQYF.

As for this clone: One end of the junction does not line up with germline, which may come from a read error. The chain combines TRBV28 with TRBJ1-5; TRBD1 aligns across 7 bases. The germline V gene has CDR1 MDHEN and CDR2 SYDVKM. This CDR3 region has 16 residues. CDR3 coding DNA: TGTGCCAGCAGCGTACAGGGGTGGGGACATTATCAGCCCCAGAATTTT. Its protein product is CASSVQGWGHYQPQNF. Using reference TRBV28 and TRBJ1-5 for the parts outside the CDR3, the full variable domain is DVKVTQSSRYLVKRTGEKVFLECVQDMDHENMFWYRQDPGLGLRLIYFSYDVKMKEKGDIPEGYSVSREKKERFSLILESASTNQTSMYLCASSVQGWGHYQPQNFGDGTRLSIL.

The sample holds a few counts of this clone. The J gene is TRBJ2-3, the V gene TRBV7-3; TRBD2 aligns across 7 bases. There are 14 residues in the CDR3. V was pared by 0 bases and J by 5 bases, with 2 bases of the junction left unmatched. Germline lookup yields CDR1 SGHTA and CDR2 FQGTGA. The CDR3 DNA reads TGTGCCAGCAGCTTAACAGCGGGAAAAGATACGCAGTATTTT. Its translation: CASSLTAGKDTQYF.

This clone was seen a handful of times. The genes are TRBV6-5 and TRBJ2-7; D is perhaps TRBD1 (5 bases). V gave up 5 bases and J gave up 4 bases, with 15 bases separating them. Germline V gene data show CDR1 as MNHEY and CDR2 as SVGAGI. The CDR3 covers 14 residues. CDR3: CASSRKTQGYEQYF. CDR3 DNA sequence: TGTGCCAGCAGTCGTAAAACTCAGGGATACGAGCAGTACTTC.

The chain employs TRBV7-2 and TRBJ2-5; perhaps TRBD2 as D (5 bases). The CDR3 totals 13 residues. V gave up 2 bases and J gave up 7 bases, with 11 bases separating them. CDR1 SGHTA and CDR2 FQGNSA come from the germline V gene. The CDR3, as DNA: TGTGCCAGCAGCTTACCCGATGGGAGGACCCAGTACTTC. Translating it yields CASSLPDGRTQYF.

This clone was counted a few times. The gene calls are TRBV7-2 and TRBJ1-5, with a weak D call TRBD1 (6 bases). CDR3 size: 14 residues. V was clipped by 5 bases and J by 6 bases, with 14 bases between them. The germline V gene encodes CDR1 SGHTA and CDR2 FQGNSA. In DNA, the CDR3 is TGTGCCAGCAGCAACTACAGGGCCGGTCAGCCCCAGCATTTT. Its translation: CASSNYRAGQPQHF.

The DNA of the CDR3 is TGTGCCAGTCGAAGTTTGCAGGGTACTAATGAAAAACTGTTTTTT. It encodes CASRSLQGTNEKLFF. V is TRBV19 and J is TRBJ1-4; D is perhaps TRBD1 (5 bases). V shed 8 bases and J shed 2 bases, with 15 bases lying between them. The CDR3 extends over 15 amino acids. CDR1 is LNHDA and CDR2 is SQIVND in the germline V gene (reference sequence). The whole variable domain, filled in from reference TRBV19 and TRBJ1-4, reads DGGITQSPKYLFRKEGQNVTLSCEQNLNHDAMYWYRQDPGQGLRLIYYSQIVNDFQKGDIAEGYSVSREKKESFPLTVTSAQKNPTAFYLCASRSLQGTNEKLFFGSGTQLSVL.

As regards this clone: Sequence at one end of the junction differs from germline and may be a read error. Other DNA sequences in this specimen translate into the identical CDR3. The V and J genes are TRBV5-5 and TRBJ1-1; no firm D call. CDR3 length: 14 residues. Germline V gene lookup returns CDR1 SGHKS and CDR2 YYEKEE (reference sequence). The CDR3 reads CASSLGGGFTEAFF. Written as DNA, the CDR3 is TGTGCCAGCAGCTTAGGAGGTGGGTTCACTGAGGCTTTCTTT. Supplemented by reference TRBV5-5 and TRBJ1-1, the full variable domain reads DAGVTQSPTHLIKTRGQQVTLRCSPISGHKSVSWYQQVLGQGPQFIFQYYEKEERGRGNFPDRFSARQFPNYSSELNVNALLLGDSALYLCASSLGGGFTEAFFGQGTRLTVV.

The V call is TRBV30, the J call TRBJ2-4; D not certain. The CDR3 totals 13 residues. The germline gives CDR1 GTSNPN, CDR2 SVGIG (reference sequence). V gave up 1 base and J gave up 4 bases, with 8 bases separating them. CDR3 coding DNA: TGTGCCTGGAGTGCTTCACGGAAAAACATTCAGTACTTC. Its protein product is CAWSASRKNIQYF.

The sample holds a few counts of this clone. This sample includes further DNA sequences coding for the same CDR3. The J gene is TRBJ2-3, the V gene TRBV5-1; no clear D. The CDR3 runs 15 residues. From germline, CDR1 is SGHRS and CDR2 YFSETQ. V was trimmed by 0 bases and J by 4 bases, leaving 12 bases between them. This chain's CDR3 is CASSLAVAEPDTQYF. The CDR3 DNA sequence: TGCGCCAGCAGCTTGGCGGTAGCAGAGCCAGATACGCAGTATTTT.